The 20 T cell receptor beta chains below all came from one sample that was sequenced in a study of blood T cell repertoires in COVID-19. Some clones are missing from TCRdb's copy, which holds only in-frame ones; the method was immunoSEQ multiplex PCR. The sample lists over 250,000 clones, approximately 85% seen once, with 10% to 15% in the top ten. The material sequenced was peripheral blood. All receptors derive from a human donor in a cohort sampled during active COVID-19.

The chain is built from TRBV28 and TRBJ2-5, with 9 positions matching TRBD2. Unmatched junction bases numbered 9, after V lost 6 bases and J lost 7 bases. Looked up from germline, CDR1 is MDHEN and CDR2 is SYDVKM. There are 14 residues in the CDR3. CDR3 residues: CASRPSGNPGTQYF. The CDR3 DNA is TGTGCCAGCAGGCCTAGCGGGAATCCTGGGACCCAGTACTTC. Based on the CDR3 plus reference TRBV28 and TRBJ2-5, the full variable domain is DVKVTQSSRYLVKRTGEKVFLECVQDMDHENMFWYRQDPGLGLRLIYFSYDVKMKEKGDIPEGYSVSREKKERFSLILESASTNQTSMYLCASRPSGNPGTQYFGPGTRLLVL.

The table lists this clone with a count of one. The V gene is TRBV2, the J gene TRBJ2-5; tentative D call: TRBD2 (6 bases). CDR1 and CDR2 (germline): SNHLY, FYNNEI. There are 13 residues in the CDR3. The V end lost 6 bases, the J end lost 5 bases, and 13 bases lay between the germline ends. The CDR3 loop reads CASSANREETQYF. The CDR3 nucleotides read TGTGCCAGCAGCGCAAACCGGGAGGAGACCCAGTACTTC.

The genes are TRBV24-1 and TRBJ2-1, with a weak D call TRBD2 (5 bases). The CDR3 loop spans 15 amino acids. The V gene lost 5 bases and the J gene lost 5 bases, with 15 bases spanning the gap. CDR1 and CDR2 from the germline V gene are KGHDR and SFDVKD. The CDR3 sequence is CATSGGLTTNNEQFF. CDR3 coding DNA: TGTGCCACCAGTGGAGGGCTTACTACGAACAATGAGCAGTTCTTC.

The CDR3 DNA follows: TGTGCCACCAGCAGACCGTCGTCCGTCAACACTGAAGCTTTCTTT. It yields the protein CATSRPSSVNTEAFF. The genes are TRBV15 and TRBJ1-1; D not resolved. Germline V gene sequence: CDR1 LNHNV, CDR2 YYDKDF (reference sequence). The CDR3 length is 15 residues. Trimming pared 2 bases from V and 2 bases from J, leaving 12 bases between.

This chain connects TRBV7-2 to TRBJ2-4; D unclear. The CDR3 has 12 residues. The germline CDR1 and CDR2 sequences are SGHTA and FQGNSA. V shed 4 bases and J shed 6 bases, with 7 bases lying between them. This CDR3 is CASSSTRNIQYF. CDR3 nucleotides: TGTGCCAGCAGCTCTACCCGAAACATTCAGTACTTC.

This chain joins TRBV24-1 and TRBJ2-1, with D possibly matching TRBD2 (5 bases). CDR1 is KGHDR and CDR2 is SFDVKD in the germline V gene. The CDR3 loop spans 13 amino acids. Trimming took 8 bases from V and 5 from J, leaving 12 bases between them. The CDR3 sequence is CATNRGNDNEQFF. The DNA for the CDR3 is TGTGCCACCAACCGAGGGAACGACAATGAGCAGTTCTTC.

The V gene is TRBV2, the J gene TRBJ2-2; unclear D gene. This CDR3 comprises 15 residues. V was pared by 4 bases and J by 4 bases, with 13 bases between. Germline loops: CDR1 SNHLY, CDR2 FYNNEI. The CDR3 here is CASSGERRSTGELFF. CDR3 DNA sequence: TGTGCCAGCAGTGGTGAGAGAAGGAGCACCGGGGAGCTGTTTTTT.

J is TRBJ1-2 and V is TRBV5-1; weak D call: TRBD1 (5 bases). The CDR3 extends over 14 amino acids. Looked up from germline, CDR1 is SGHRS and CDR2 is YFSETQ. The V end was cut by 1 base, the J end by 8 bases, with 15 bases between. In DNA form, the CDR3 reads TGCGCCAGCAGCTTGTCAGGCAGGGAGGGCGGCTACACCTTC. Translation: CASSLSGREGGYTF.

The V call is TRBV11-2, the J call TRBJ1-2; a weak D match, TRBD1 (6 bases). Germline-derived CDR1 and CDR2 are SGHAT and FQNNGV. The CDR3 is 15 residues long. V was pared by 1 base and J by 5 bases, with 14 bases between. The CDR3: CASSLVGGEPYGYTF. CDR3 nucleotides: TGTGCCAGCAGCTTAGTAGGGGGTGAACCGTATGGCTACACCTTC.

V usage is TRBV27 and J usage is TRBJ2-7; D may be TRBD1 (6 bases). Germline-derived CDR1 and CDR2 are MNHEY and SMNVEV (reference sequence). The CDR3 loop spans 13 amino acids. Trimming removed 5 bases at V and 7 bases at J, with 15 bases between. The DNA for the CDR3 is TGTGCCAGCAGTCCCAGGGGTAGGGGTGAGCAGTACTTC. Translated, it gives CASSPRGRGEQYF.

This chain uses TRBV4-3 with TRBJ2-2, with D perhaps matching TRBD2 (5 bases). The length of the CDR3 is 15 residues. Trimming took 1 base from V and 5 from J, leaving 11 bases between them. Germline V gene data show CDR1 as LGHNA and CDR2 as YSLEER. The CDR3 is CASSQARERTGELFF. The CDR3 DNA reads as TGCGCCAGCAGCCAAGCGAGGGAGCGGACCGGGGAGCTGTTTTTT.

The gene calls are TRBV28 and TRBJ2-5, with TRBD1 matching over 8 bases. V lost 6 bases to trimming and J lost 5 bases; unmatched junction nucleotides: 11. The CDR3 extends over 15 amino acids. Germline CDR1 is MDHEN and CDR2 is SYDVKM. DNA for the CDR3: TGTGCCAGCAGCCTACAGGGGGGCCTGGAGGAGACCCAGTACTTC. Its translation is CASSLQGGLEETQYF.

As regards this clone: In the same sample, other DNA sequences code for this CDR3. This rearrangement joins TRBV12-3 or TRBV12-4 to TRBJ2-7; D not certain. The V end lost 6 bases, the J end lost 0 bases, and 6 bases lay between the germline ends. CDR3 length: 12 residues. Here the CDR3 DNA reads TGTGCCAGCAGATACAGCTCCTACGAGCAGTACTTC. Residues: CASRYSSYEQYF.

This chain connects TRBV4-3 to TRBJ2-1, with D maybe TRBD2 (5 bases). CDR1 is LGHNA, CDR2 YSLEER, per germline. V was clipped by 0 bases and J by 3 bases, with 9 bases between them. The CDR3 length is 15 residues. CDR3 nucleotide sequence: TGCGCCAGCAGCCAAGATAGAGCGGACTACAATGAGCAGTTCTTC. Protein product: CASSQDRADYNEQFF.

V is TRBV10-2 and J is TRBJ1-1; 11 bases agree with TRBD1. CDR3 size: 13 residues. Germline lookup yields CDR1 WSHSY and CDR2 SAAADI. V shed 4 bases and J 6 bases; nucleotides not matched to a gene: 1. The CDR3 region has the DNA TGCGCCAGCAGTGGGGGACAGGGGGCTGAAGCTTTCTTT. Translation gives CASSGGQGAEAFF.

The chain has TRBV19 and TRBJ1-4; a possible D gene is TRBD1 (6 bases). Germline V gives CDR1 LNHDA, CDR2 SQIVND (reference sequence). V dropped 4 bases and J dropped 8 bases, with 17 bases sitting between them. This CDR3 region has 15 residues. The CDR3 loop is CASSRGQTPTEKLFF. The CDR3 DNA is TGTGCCAGTAGTAGAGGACAGACCCCAACGGAAAAACTGTTTTTT.

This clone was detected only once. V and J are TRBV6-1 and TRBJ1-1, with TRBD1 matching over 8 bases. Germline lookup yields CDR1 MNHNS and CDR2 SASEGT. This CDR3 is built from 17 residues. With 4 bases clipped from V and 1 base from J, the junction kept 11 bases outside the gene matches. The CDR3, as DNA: TGTGCCAGCAGTGCTCCACAGGGGGGCCTGCGGAACACTGAAGCTTTCTTT. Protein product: CASSAPQGGLRNTEAFF.

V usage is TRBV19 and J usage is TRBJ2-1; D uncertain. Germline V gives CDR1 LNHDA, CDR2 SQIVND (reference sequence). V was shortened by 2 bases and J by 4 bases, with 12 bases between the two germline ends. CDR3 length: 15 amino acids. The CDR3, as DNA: TGTGCCAGTAGTATACTGCGAGCAGGATACAATGAGCAGTTCTTC. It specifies CASSILRAGYNEQFF.

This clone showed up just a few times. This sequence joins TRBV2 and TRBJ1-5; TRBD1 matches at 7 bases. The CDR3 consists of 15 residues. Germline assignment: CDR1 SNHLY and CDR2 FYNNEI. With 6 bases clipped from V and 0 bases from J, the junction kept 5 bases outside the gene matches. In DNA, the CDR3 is TGTGCCAGCAGGGAGGGACAGAGTAGCAATCAGCCCCAGCATTTT. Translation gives CASREGQSSNQPQHF.

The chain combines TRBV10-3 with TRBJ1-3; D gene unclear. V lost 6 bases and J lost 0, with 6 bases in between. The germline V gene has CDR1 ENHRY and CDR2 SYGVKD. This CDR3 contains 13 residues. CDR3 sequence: CAISAASGNTIYF. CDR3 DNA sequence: TGTGCCATCAGCGCGGCCTCTGGAAACACCATATATTTT.